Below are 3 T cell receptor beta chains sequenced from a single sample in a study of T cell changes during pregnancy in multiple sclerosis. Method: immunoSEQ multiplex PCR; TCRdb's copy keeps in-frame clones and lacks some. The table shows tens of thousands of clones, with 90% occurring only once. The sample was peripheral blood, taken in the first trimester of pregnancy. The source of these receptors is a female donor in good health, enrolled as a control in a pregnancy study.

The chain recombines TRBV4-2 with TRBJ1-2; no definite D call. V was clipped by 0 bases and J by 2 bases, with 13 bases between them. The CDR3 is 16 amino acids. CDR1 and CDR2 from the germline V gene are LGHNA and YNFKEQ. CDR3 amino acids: CASSQEIGGGNYGYTF. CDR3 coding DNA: TGTGCCAGCAGCCAAGAAATTGGCGGTGGGAACTATGGCTACACCTTC.

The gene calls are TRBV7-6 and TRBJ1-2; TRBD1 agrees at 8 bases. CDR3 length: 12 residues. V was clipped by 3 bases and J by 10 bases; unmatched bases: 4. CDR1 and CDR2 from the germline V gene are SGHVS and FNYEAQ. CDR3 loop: CASSFGTGSYTF. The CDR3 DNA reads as TGTGCCAGCAGCTTCGGGACAGGATCCTACACCTTC.

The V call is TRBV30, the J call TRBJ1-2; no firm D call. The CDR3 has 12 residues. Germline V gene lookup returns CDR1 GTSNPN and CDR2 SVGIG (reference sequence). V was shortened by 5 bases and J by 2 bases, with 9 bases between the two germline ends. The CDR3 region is CAWVLSNYGYTF. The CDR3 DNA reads TGTGCCTGGGTACTCTCAAACTATGGCTACACCTTC.